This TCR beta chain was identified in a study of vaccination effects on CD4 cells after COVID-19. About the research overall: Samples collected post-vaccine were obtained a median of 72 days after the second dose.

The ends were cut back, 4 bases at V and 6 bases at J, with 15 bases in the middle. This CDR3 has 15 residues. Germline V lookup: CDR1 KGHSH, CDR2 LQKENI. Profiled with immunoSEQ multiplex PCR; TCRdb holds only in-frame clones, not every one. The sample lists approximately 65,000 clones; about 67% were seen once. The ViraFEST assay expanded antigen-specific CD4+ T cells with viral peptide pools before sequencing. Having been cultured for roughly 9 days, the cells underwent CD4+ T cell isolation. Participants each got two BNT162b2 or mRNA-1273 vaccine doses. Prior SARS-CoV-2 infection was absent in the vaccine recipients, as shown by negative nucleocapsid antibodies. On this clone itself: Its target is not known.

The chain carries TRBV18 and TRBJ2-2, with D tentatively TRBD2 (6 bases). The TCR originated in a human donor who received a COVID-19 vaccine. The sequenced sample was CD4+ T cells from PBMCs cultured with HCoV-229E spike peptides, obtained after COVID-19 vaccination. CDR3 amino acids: CASSLTGTVAGELFF. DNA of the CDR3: TGTGCCAGCTCACTCACCGGGACTGTAGCCGGGGAGCTGTTTTTT.